Presented here are 17 T cell receptor beta chains from one specimen sequenced in a study of blood T cell repertoires in COVID-19. Generated by immunoSEQ multiplex PCR, the TCRdb table keeps only in-frame clones and is missing some. This sample yields about 270,000 clones, of which 88% are seen a single time; 3% belongs to the top ten. The specimen was PBMCs or T cells enriched from blood (not recorded which). The receptors shown here come from a woman in her fifties or sixties who had recovered from COVID-19.

CDR3 loop: CASSQAHGQPSAYEQYF. The CDR3, as DNA: TGCGCCAGCAGCCAAGCACATGGACAGCCCTCCGCCTACGAGCAGTACTTC. The chain is built from TRBV4-1 and TRBJ2-7; possibly TRBD1 for D (6 bases). Per the germline V gene, CDR1 is MGHRA and CDR2 is YSYEKL. The V end was cut by 1 base, the J end by 2 bases, with 18 bases between. This CDR3 contains 17 residues.

The chain links TRBV28 to TRBJ1-2; 12 nucleotides line up with TRBD1. The CDR3 is made up of 15 amino acids. CDR1 is MDHEN and CDR2 is SYDVKM in the germline V gene. The trim removed 5 bases at V and 3 bases at J, leaving 4 bases unmatched. CDR3 sequence reads: CASSGDRGLDYGYTF. The CDR3 DNA reads TGTGCCAGCAGTGGGGACAGGGGGCTAGACTATGGCTACACCTTC.

The V call is TRBV3-1 (or the pseudogene TRBV3-2), the J call TRBJ2-7; 10 bases line up with TRBD1. This CDR3 is 12 amino acids long. Per germline, CDR1 LGHDT and CDR2 YNNKEL (reference sequence). V shed 8 bases and J 7 bases; nucleotides not matched to a gene: 5. The CDR3 region is CASGTGEREQYF. CDR3 nucleotides: TGTGCCAGCGGGACAGGGGAACGGGAGCAGTACTTC.

The chain recombines TRBV7-2 with TRBJ2-7; TRBD2 matches at 7 bases. Germline assignment: CDR1 SGHTA and CDR2 FQGNSA. This CDR3 contains 19 residues. Trimming took 1 base from V and 1 from J; bases not matched to a gene: 16. CDR3 residues: CASSLELASLPTVSYEQYF. CDR3 in DNA: TGTGCCAGCAGCTTAGAACTAGCGAGCTTACCCACCGTTTCCTACGAGCAGTACTTC. Combining the CDR3 with reference TRBV7-2 and TRBJ2-7 gives the whole variable domain GAGVSQSPSNKVTEKGKDVELRCDPISGHTALYWYRQSLGQGLEFLIYFQGNSAPDKSGLPSDRFSAERTGGSVSTLTIQRTQQEDSAVYLCASSLELASLPTVSYEQYFGPGTRLTVT.

Points on this clone: This sample includes further DNA sequences coding for the same CDR3. The chain combines TRBV5-1 with TRBJ1-1; no reliable D call. V was cut by 2 bases and J by 1 base, with 9 bases left in between. This CDR3 is 14 amino acids long. The V gene's germline CDR1 is SGHRS and CDR2 YFSETQ. CDR3 DNA: TGCGCCAGCAGCTTTACGGGAGCGAACACTGAAGCTTTCTTT. Residues: CASSFTGANTEAFF.

The CDR3 region is CASSIYGRGTEAFF. The CDR3 DNA follows: TGTGCCAGTAGTATATATGGTAGAGGCACTGAAGCTTTCTTT. The chain carries TRBV19 and TRBJ1-1; D call uncertain. With 2 bases removed from V and 4 bases from J, the gap between germline ends came to 11 bases. Germline CDR1 and CDR2: LNHDA and SQIVND (reference sequence). The CDR3 is 14 amino acids.

The chain employs TRBV3-1 (or the pseudogene TRBV3-2) and TRBJ1-6; D ambiguous. Germline CDR1 LGHDT, CDR2 YNNKEL (reference sequence). Between the trimmed V and J ends, which lost 3 bases and 7 bases, there was a span of 7 bases. The CDR3 contains 13 residues. The CDR3 DNA follows: TGTGCCAGCAGCCAGCAGATCAATTCACCCCTCCACTTT. This sequence encodes CASSQQINSPLHF.

The genes are TRBV4-3 and TRBJ2-2; 14 positions agree with TRBD2. This CDR3 has 17 residues. J was trimmed by 7 bases and V by 1 base; bases with no gene match: 5. Germline V gene lookup returns CDR1 LGHNA and CDR2 YSLEER. Written as DNA, the CDR3 is TGCGCCAGCAGCCAAGGACTAGCGGGAGGGCCCGGCGGGGAGCTGTTTTTT. Its protein is CASSQGLAGGPGGELFF.

This clone was recorded once. V is TRBV14 and J is TRBJ2-2; D not certain. Trimming removed 4 bases at V and 3 bases at J, with 3 bases between. This CDR3 has 12 amino acids. Germline CDR1 is SGHDN and CDR2 is FVKESK. As DNA, the CDR3 is TGTGCCAGCAGCCGGCACACCGGGGAGCTGTTTTTT. It translates to CASSRHTGELFF.

The chain has TRBV6-5 and TRBJ1-2; D is perhaps TRBD1 (6 bases). This CDR3 is built from 13 residues. The germline gives CDR1 MNHEY, CDR2 SVGAGI. V dropped 4 bases and J dropped 6 bases, with 12 bases sitting between them. The CDR3 is CASSWTVGNGYTF. The CDR3 region has the DNA TGTGCCAGCAGTTGGACAGTCGGTAATGGCTACACCTTC.

This chain uses TRBV5-1 with TRBJ1-2; D may be TRBD1 (5 bases). Germline V gene data show CDR1 as SGHRS and CDR2 as YFSETQ. CDR3 length: 15 residues. The ends were cut back, 0 bases at V and 4 bases at J, with 13 bases in the middle. The CDR3 DNA follows: TGCGCCAGCAGCTTGGGGCAGGGTCGCGTCTATGGCTACACCTTC. It specifies CASSLGQGRVYGYTF.

The rearrangement joins TRBV6-2 or TRBV6-3 to TRBJ2-3; TRBD2 matches 9 bases. Germline lookup yields CDR1 MNHEY and CDR2 SVGEGT. Losses at the gene ends were 5 bases for V and 2 bases for J; bases not matched to a gene: 14. This CDR3 spans 18 amino acids. The CDR3 coding sequence is TGTGCCAGCAGTCCACTCACTACGTCTAGCGGGGCCACAGATACGCAGTATTTT. This codes for CASSPLTTSSGATDTQYF.

This chain joins TRBV18 and TRBJ1-1; D remains ambiguous. The V gene lost 5 bases and the J gene lost 1 base, with 11 bases spanning the gap. CDR1 and CDR2 from the germline V gene are KGHSH and LQKENI. This CDR3 spans 14 amino acids. The DNA of the CDR3 is TGTGCCAGCTCATCAACGGAGGGGAACACTGAAGCTTTCTTT. As protein: CASSSTEGNTEAFF.

CDR3 region: CASNPGQGSNQPQHF. The CDR3 DNA reads as TGTGCCAGCAACCCGGGACAGGGCAGCAATCAGCCCCAGCATTTT. V is TRBV28 and J is TRBJ1-5; 9 bases line up with TRBD1. The CDR3 contains 15 residues. V was clipped by 7 bases and J by 1 base; unmatched bases: 5. Per germline, CDR1 MDHEN and CDR2 SYDVKM.

The table lists this clone with a few counts. The chain carries TRBV28 and TRBJ2-7; D ambiguous. V dropped 3 bases and J dropped 5 bases, with 5 bases sitting between them. From germline, CDR1 is MDHEN and CDR2 SYDVKM. The CDR3 extends over 11 amino acids. The CDR3 region is CASSFFDEQYF. DNA for the CDR3: TGTGCCAGCAGTTTTTTCGACGAGCAGTACTTC.

The chain is built from TRBV11-2 and TRBJ2-3, with 7 bases identical to TRBD2. The CDR3 is made up of 13 amino acids. Trimming removed 2 bases from V and 14 bases from J; junction bases left unmatched: 10. Germline CDR1 and CDR2: SGHAT and FQNNGV. CDR3 DNA: TGTGCCAGCAGCTTACAAAGCGGGACCGGGCTGTATTTT. It encodes CASSLQSGTGLYF.

This clone was recorded a few times. The chain couples TRBV7-9 to TRBJ1-6; D not certain. Trimming cost V 6 bases and J 6 bases, with 9 bases left between them. This CDR3 spans 13 amino acids. From germline, CDR1 is SEHNR and CDR2 FQNEAQ (reference sequence). The CDR3 protein is CASRLEGNSPLHF. Written as DNA, the CDR3 is TGTGCCAGCAGACTAGAGGGTAATTCACCCCTCCACTTT.